These T cell receptor beta chains were read from a single sample in a study of metastatic and nonmetastatic thyroid tumors. TCRdb re-called the PCR reads through MiXCR. This sample carries some 55,000 clones, roughly 20% of them seen once, and the ten largest clones take about 3.9%. Input material: blood. The receptors stem from a female donor with papillary thyroid cancer or a benign thyroid nodule (not recorded which). Some clones in this sample may be carry-over from other donors' samples. The CDR3 runs from the conserved cysteine through the conserved F or W. The D gene is left open where the match is weak.

D: TRBD1
J: TRBJ1-4
V: TRBV7-9
CDR3: CASSLGQGAEKLFF

D: -
J: TRBJ1-1
V: TRBV30
CDR3: CAWSPELQRGTEAFF

D: -
J: TRBJ1-3
V: TRBV19
CDR3: CASSIDGGRSSGNTIYF

D: TRBD1
J: TRBJ2-5
V: TRBV19
CDR3: CASSIRTGGETQYF

D: TRBD2
J: TRBJ2-1
V: TRBV10-2
CDR3: CASSTSGSFNEQFF

D: -
J: TRBJ1-5
V: TRBV20-1
CDR3: CRATTGNSNQPQHF

D: -
J: TRBJ2-7
V: TRBV6-1
CDR3: CASSEEAGGMYEQYF

D: -
J: TRBJ1-1
V: TRBV5-1
CDR3: CASNPQGLPNTEAFF

D: -
J: TRBJ2-2
V: TRBV5-4
CDR3: CSSSLSGRGELFF

D: -
J: TRBJ1-1
V: TRBV28
CDR3: CASSFVGFMNTEAFF

D: -
J: TRBJ2-7
V: TRBV5-1
CDR3: CASSLDSHLEGLDEQYF

D: -
J: TRBJ1-3
V: TRBV6-1
CDR3: CASSERTTSGNTIYF

D: -
J: TRBJ2-5
V: TRBV27
CDR3: CASSLGLQETQYF

D: TRBD2
J: TRBJ2-3
V: TRBV5-1
CDR3: CASSFNLAGGPGDTQYF

D: -
J: TRBJ2-7
V: TRBV3-1
CDR3: CASSQRTTYEQYF

D: -
J: TRBJ2-7
V: TRBV6-6
CDR3: CASSYALMAYEQYF

D: TRBD2
J: TRBJ2-7
V: TRBV28
CDR3: CASSRPTSGTYEQYF

D: -
J: TRBJ1-1
V: TRBV12-3/TRBV12-4
CDR3: CASSASREAFF

D: -
J: TRBJ2-1
V: TRBV9
CDR3: CASSVDRDEQFF

D: -
J: TRBJ2-7
V: TRBV5-6
CDR3: CASSLGQGKDEQYF

D: TRBD1
J: TRBJ2-7
V: TRBV5-1
CDR3: CASSKGQSYEQYF

D: -
J: TRBJ1-2
V: TRBV6-2/TRBV6-3
CDR3: CASSFPGEVGYTF

D: TRBD1
J: TRBJ2-5
V: TRBV30
CDR3: CAWRTGTGIETQYF

D: -
J: TRBJ2-5
V: TRBV6-1
CDR3: CASSERLLAGTQETQYF

D: -
J: TRBJ2-5
V: TRBV5-1
CDR3: CASSTSGIEGNQYF

D: TRBD2
J: TRBJ2-7
V: TRBV20-1
CDR3: CSARPSTSGSSYEQYF

D: -
J: TRBJ2-7
V: TRBV20-1
CDR3: CSANRGTEQYF

D: -
J: TRBJ2-7
V: TRBV5-1
CDR3: CASSGTGDREQYF

D: -
J: TRBJ2-1
V: TRBV7-9
CDR3: CASSLAGQGLGNEQFF

D: -
J: TRBJ2-3
V: TRBV4-1
CDR3: CASSLIARTDTQYF

D: TRBD2
J: TRBJ2-4
V: TRBV19
CDR3: CASSTGTSGLIAKNIQYF

D: -
J: TRBJ1-2
V: TRBV24-1
CDR3: CATSRDTYYGYTF

D: -
J: TRBJ1-2
V: TRBV4-1
CDR3: CASSQGSLSGYTF

D: -
J: TRBJ1-1
V: TRBV19
CDR3: CASSIGTSLNTEAFF

D: -
J: TRBJ1-6
V: TRBV19
CDR3: CASIKWACAGNSPLHF

D: -
J: TRBJ1-1
V: TRBV6-1
CDR3: CARSEEGEGFPEAFF

D: -
J: TRBJ2-2
V: TRBV18
CDR3: CASSPGNGELFF

D: -
J: TRBJ1-5
V: TRBV7-2
CDR3: CASSLGRTARSNQPQHF

D: TRBD2
J: TRBJ2-1
V: TRBV2
CDR3: CASKPGTSMNEQFF

D: TRBD1
J: TRBJ1-1
V: TRBV6-7
CDR3: CARLVGQGGHTEAFF

D: TRBD2
J: TRBJ2-7
V: TRBV28
CDR3: CASSPLAGDIDEQYF

D: -
J: TRBJ1-1
V: TRBV19
CDR3: CASSVIKREAFF

D: -
J: TRBJ1-1
V: TRBV28
CDR3: CASSLVHNTEAFF

D: -
J: TRBJ2-7
V: TRBV20-1
CDR3: CSARGGRDYEQYF

D: -
J: TRBJ1-2
V: TRBV11-2
CDR3: CASSLDRYYGYTF

D: TRBD2
J: TRBJ2-7
V: TRBV28
CDR3: CASSSWTSGRIGEQYF

D: -
J: TRBJ1-1
V: TRBV29-1
CDR3: CSVLQDLYTEAFF

D: TRBD1
J: TRBJ2-5
V: TRBV20-1
CDR3: CSAKNHGTGQETQYF